The present TCR beta chain was sequenced within a study of T cell repertoires in cytomegalovirus infection. Study overall: Public TCR beta signatures were indicative of both CMV infection and a matching HLA type. Study observations and caveats: HLA-C-restricted CMV clonotypes gave the most frequent clonotype in two of eight donors. Carriage of CMV together with the relevant HLA was identifiable through cumulative public TCR beta family frequency.

Each CDR3 protein gets one entry after TCRdb re-called the reads with MiXCR. The sample has hundreds of thousands of distinct CDR3 sequences, approximately 25% seen once. There are a few counts of this clonotype. Its antigen remains unidentified. Per germline, CDR1 LGHNA and CDR2 YNFKEQ. V was pared by 6 bases and J by 8 bases, with 20 bases between. The CDR3 length is 15 residues. The clonotype comes from a human donor in good health (CMV status not recorded). Some clones in this sample may be carry-over from other donors' samples. V and J are TRBV4-2 and TRBJ2-1, with D perhaps matching TRBD2 (5 bases). The sequenced material came from CD8+ T cells from PBMCs. The CDR3 DNA reads as TGTGCCAGCAGGCCCTACGGGGATAGGATCGATGAGCAGTTCTTC. Its protein product is CASRPYGDRIDEQFF.